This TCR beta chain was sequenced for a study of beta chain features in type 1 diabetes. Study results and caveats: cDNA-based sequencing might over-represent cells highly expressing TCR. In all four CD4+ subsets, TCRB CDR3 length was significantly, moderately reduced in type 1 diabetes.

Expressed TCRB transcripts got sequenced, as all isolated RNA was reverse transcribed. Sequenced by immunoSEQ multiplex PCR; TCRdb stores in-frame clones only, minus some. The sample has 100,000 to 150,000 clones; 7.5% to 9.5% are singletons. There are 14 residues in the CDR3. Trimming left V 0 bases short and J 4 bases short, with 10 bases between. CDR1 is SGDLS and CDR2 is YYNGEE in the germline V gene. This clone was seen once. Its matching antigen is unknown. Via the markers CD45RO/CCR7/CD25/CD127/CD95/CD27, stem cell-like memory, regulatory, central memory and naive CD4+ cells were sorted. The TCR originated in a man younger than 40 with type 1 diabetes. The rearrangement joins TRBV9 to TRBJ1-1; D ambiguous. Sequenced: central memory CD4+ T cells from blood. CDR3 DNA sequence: TGTGCCAGCAGCGTAGGTAATTCTCTCACTGAAGCTTTCTTT. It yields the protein CASSVGNSLTEAFF. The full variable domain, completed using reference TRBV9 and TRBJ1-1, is DSGVTQTPKHLITATGQRVTLRCSPRSGDLSVYWYQQSLDQGLQFLIQYYNGEERAKGNILERFSAQQFPDLHSELNLSSLELGDSALYFCASSVGNSLTEAFFGQGTRLTVV.